This T cell receptor (beta chain) originates from a study of blood T cell repertoires in COVID-19. This clone showed up just a few times. In the original processing: Estimation of nucleated cell counts was performed using reference gene primer amplification. Sequencing used immunoSEQ multiplex PCR; TCRdb keeps in-frame clones, though not all of them. The V and J calls and clone size are taken from that table; D and trimming were inferred from the DNA. The table shows over 55,000 clones, with roughly 82% occurring only once. V was clipped by 3 bases and J by 8 bases; unmatched bases: 5. Per the germline V gene, CDR1 is WSHSY and CDR2 is SAAADI. The CDR3 consists of 14 residues.

Material for sequencing was peripheral blood. This clonotype was sampled from a woman of 80 years or more with acute or convalescent COVID-19. V and J are TRBV10-2 and TRBJ1-4; TRBD1 matches 8 bases. The CDR3 nucleotides read TGCGCCAGCAGTGATCCGAGACAGGGGGAAAAACTGTTTTTT. Its translation: CASSDPRQGEKLFF.